These 3 T cell receptor beta chains originate from one sample sequenced in a study of T cells after yellow fever vaccination. TCRdb reanalysed the 5' RACE reads using MiXCR and keeps one entry per CDR3 protein. Of more than 65,000 distinct CDR3 sequences in the sample, 7.3% are singletons; the top ten hold around 28%. Sequencing used CD8+ T cells sorted from PBMCs, obtained around 10 days after the first yellow fever vaccination. The receptors shown here come from a man younger than 35 who received the YFV17D yellow fever vaccine.

This clonotype was seen only a few times. The chain links TRBV19 to TRBJ1-5, with TRBD1 matching over 8 bases. Per germline, CDR1 LNHDA and CDR2 SQIVND (reference sequence). The CDR3 is 15 residues long. Trimming took 7 bases from V and 7 from J; bases not matched to a gene: 12. The CDR3, as DNA: TGTGCCAGTACCACAGGGGGTACCCCCTGGCAGCCCCAGCATTTT. Encoded protein: CASTTGGTPWQPQHF.

This clonotype was seen at least ten times. This chain uses TRBV18 with TRBJ2-3; no reliable D call. The CDR3 has 15 residues. The germline V gene encodes CDR1 KGHSH and CDR2 LQKENI. The V end lost 1 base, the J end lost 0 bases, and 8 bases lay between the germline ends. This CDR3 reads CASSPLVRSTDTQYF. DNA of the CDR3: TGTGCCAGCTCACCACTAGTTCGGAGCACAGATACGCAGTATTTT.

In this sample, this clonotype turned up many times. The rearrangement joins TRBV5-1 to TRBJ2-5, with D uncertain. CDR1 and CDR2 (germline): SGHRS, YFSETQ. The CDR3 loop spans 16 amino acids. The V and J ends lost 5 bases and 5 bases respectively, with 22 bases between them. The CDR3 sequence is CASRPPSATLRETQYF. CDR3 DNA sequence: TGCGCCAGCAGACCCCCATCCGCGACCCTCCGGGAGACCCAGTACTTC.